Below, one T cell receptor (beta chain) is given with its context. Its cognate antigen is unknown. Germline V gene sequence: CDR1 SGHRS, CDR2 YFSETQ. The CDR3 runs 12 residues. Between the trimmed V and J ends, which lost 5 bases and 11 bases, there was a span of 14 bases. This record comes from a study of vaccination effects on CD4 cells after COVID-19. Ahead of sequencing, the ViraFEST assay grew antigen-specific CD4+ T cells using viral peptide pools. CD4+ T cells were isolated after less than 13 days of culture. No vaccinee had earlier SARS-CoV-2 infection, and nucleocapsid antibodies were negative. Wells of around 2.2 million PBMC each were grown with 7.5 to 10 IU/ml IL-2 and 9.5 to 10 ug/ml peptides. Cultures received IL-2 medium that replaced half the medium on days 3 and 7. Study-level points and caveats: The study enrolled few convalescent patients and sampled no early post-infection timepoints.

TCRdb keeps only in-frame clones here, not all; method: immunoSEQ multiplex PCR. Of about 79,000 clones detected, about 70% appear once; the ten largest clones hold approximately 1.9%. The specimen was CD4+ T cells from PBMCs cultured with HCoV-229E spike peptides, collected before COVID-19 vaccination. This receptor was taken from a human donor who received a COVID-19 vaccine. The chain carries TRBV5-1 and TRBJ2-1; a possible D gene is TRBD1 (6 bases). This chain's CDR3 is CASSHSGVKQFF. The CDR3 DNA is TGCGCCAGCAGTCATTCAGGGGTCAAGCAGTTCTTC.